One and the same sample provided the 15 T cell receptor beta chains below, sequenced in a study of T-cell reconstitution after alpha-beta-depleted transplantation in children. Unique molecular identifiers were used to barcode this TCRbeta library. TCRdb re-called the PCR reads through MiXCR, storing one row per CDR3 protein. The sample includes nearly 550,000 distinct CDR3 sequences, approximately 20% of them seen just once. The input for sequencing was PBMCs from the stem cell graft donor, taken from the stem cell graft. Receptors originate from a human donor who donated a stem cell graft to a child with acute lymphoblastic leukemia.

The chain employs TRBV7-2 and TRBJ1-1; possibly TRBD1 for D (5 bases). Deletions cut 5 bases from V and 6 bases from J, with 19 bases between. This CDR3 is 15 amino acids long. Germline V gene data show CDR1 as SGHTA and CDR2 as FQGNSA. This CDR3 reads CASSLGDFSGAEAFF. In DNA form, the CDR3 reads TGTGCCAGCAGCCTAGGGGACTTCTCCGGCGCTGAAGCTTTCTTT.

This rearrangement joins TRBV7-9 to TRBJ1-1; 10 bases are a match to TRBD1. This CDR3 is 15 amino acids long. The germline gives CDR1 SEHNR, CDR2 FQNEAQ (reference sequence). V trimming: 5 bases; J trimming: 5 bases; junction bases outside the gene matches: 8. As DNA, the CDR3 is TGTGCCAGCAGCACTCGGGACAGGGGATATACTGAAGCTTTCTTT. Translating it yields CASSTRDRGYTEAFF.

This chain links TRBV7-9 with TRBJ2-1, with 7 bases aligning to TRBD2. The V and J ends lost 5 bases and 10 bases, in that order; junction bases with no gene match: 17. Germline V gene data show CDR1 as SEHNR and CDR2 as FQNEAQ (reference sequence). This CDR3 has 16 residues. The CDR3 protein is CASSLVWASGSWEQFF. The CDR3 DNA sequence: TGTGCCAGCAGCCTGGTCTGGGCTAGCGGTTCTTGGGAGCAGTTCTTC.

V usage is TRBV3-1 and J usage is TRBJ2-1; 7 bases are shared with TRBD2. This CDR3 region has 18 residues. V lost 6 bases and J lost 8; bases outside the gene matches: 22. Germline-derived CDR1 and CDR2 are LGHDT and YNNKEL (reference sequence). The CDR3 sequence: CASRGGGTTRPYLHEQFF. CDR3 nucleotide sequence: TGTGCCAGCAGGGGGGGGGGAACCACTCGACCCTACCTCCATGAGCAGTTCTTC.

This clonotype occurred many times. The V gene is TRBV5-1, the J gene TRBJ1-2, with unresolved D. The germline V gene has CDR1 SGHRS and CDR2 YFSETQ. The CDR3 extends over 15 amino acids. Trimming removed 0 bases at V and 0 bases at J, with 9 bases between. For the CDR3, the DNA is TGCGCCAGCAGCTTGGCAGGACGCACTAACTATGGCTACACCTTC. Its translation: CASSLAGRTNYGYTF.

This clonotype was detected only a few times. The J gene is TRBJ2-7, the V gene TRBV7-9; D remains unclear. The CDR3 is 15 amino acids. CDR1 and CDR2 (germline): SEHNR, FQNEAQ (reference sequence). V was trimmed by 4 bases and J by 4 bases, leaving 17 bases between them. CDR3 protein: CASSSTWQSVYEQYF. In DNA, the CDR3 is TGTGCCAGCAGCTCGACATGGCAGAGCGTTTACGAGCAGTACTTC.

This clonotype has a handful of counts. The chain employs TRBV6-1 and TRBJ2-2; D possibly corresponds to TRBD2 (6 bases). Trimming left V 3 bases short and J 7 bases short, with 12 bases between. The CDR3 covers 14 residues. Germline V gene data show CDR1 as MNHNS and CDR2 as SASEGT. Here the CDR3 DNA reads TGTGCCAGCAGTGAGCCCTCCGGGAGCGGGGAGCTGTTTTTT. Translation gives CASSEPSGSGELFF.

The CDR3 DNA follows: TGTGCCATCGGCGGACAGGGACTCTCTGAGCAGTTCTTC. This codes for CAIGGQGLSEQFF. V usage is TRBV10-3 and J usage is TRBJ2-1; TRBD1 agrees at 8 bases. The germline V gene encodes CDR1 ENHRY and CDR2 SYGVKD. CDR3 length: 13 residues. The ends lost 8 bases at V and 9 bases at J; junction bases unmatched: 9.

J is TRBJ1-2 and V is TRBV29-1; D is undetermined. The CDR3 is 12 amino acids. V lost 4 bases to trimming and J lost 6 bases, with 12 bases between them. Germline V gene data show CDR1 as SQVTM and CDR2 as ANQGSEA. The CDR3 nucleotides are TGCAGCGTTGCCGGGGTCGAAGATGGCTACACCTTC. This encodes CSVAGVEDGYTF.

The CDR3: CSVRPGLAGGPLNEQFF. CDR3 coding DNA: TGCAGCGTTCGCCCGGGACTAGCGGGAGGACCCCTCAATGAGCAGTTCTTC. This chain connects TRBV29-1 to TRBJ2-1; 15 bases fit TRBD2. This CDR3 region has 17 residues. V trimming: 5 bases; J trimming: 6 bases; junction bases outside the gene matches: 11. Germline V gives CDR1 SQVTM, CDR2 ANQGSEA.

In regard to this clonotype: The junction shows a germline mismatch at one end, possibly a read error. This chain connects TRBV29-1 to TRBJ1-3; D perhaps matches TRBD1 (5 bases). CDR1 and CDR2 (germline): SQVTM, ANQGSEA. The CDR3 runs to 14 residues. CDR3 in amino acids: CSVLSGTTGNTIYF. The CDR3, as DNA: TGTAGCGTCTTATCCGGGACGACAGGAAACACCATATATTTT.

The chain employs TRBV27 and TRBJ1-1; TRBD1 agrees at 7 bases. CDR3 length: 13 residues. The trim removed 8 bases at V and 5 bases at J, leaving 8 bases unmatched. Germline CDR1 MNHEY, CDR2 SMNVEV (reference sequence). This CDR3 reads CASSFTGATEAFF. CDR3 bases: TGTGCCAGCTCATTTACAGGGGCGACTGAAGCTTTCTTT.

A few counts support this clonotype. The V and J genes are TRBV5-1 and TRBJ2-3; TRBD1 might be the D (5 bases). CDR1 is SGHRS and CDR2 is YFSETQ in the germline V gene. The CDR3 is made up of 15 amino acids. The V and J ends lost 3 bases and 3 bases respectively, with 14 bases between them. The CDR3 sequence: CASSWGDSYTDTQYF. Written as DNA, the CDR3 is TGCGCCAGCAGCTGGGGCGACAGTTATACAGATACGCAGTATTTT.

J is TRBJ2-1 and V is TRBV5-6; 7 bases fit TRBD2. V lost 0 bases and J lost 9; bases outside the gene matches: 6. This CDR3 is 14 amino acids long. Germline-derived CDR1 and CDR2 are SGHDT and YYEEEE. CDR3 residues: CASSLALAESEQFF. The CDR3 DNA is TGTGCCAGCAGCTTGGCTCTAGCGGAGTCTGAGCAGTTCTTC. The full variable domain, rest sourced from reference TRBV5-6 and TRBJ2-1, is DAGVTQSPTHLIKTRGQQVTLRCSPKSGHDTVSWYQQALGQGPQFIFQYYEEEERQRGNFPDRFSGHQFPNYSSELNVNALLLGDSALYLCASSLALAESEQFFGPGTRLTVL.

This clonotype was seen a handful of times. The chain couples TRBV20-1 to TRBJ2-1; the D is unclear. The CDR3 consists of 14 residues. Germline CDR1 is DFQATT and CDR2 is SNEGSKA (reference sequence). CDR3 protein: CSGAAAIVSPEQFF. The CDR3 DNA reads as TGCAGCGGAGCTGCGGCCATCGTCTCTCCCGAGCAGTTCTTC.